This passage covers 12 T cell receptor beta chains from one sample sequenced in a study of blood T cell repertoires in COVID-19. Profiled with immunoSEQ multiplex PCR; TCRdb holds only in-frame clones, not every one. Of a few hundred thousand clones in the sample, 85% to 90% were seen once. Sequenced input: peripheral blood. These receptor sequences come from a woman aged 55-70 years with COVID-19, enrolled during active disease.

This rearrangement joins TRBV18 to TRBJ1-6; unclear D gene. The V end lost 5 bases, the J end lost 9 bases, and 5 bases lay between the germline ends. Germline CDR1 is KGHSH and CDR2 is LQKENI. This CDR3 has 11 residues. The CDR3 loop reads CASSSGSPLHF. The CDR3 DNA reads as TGTGCCAGCTCATCCGGTTCACCCCTCCACTTT.

CDR3 coding DNA: TGTGCCAGTAGGTGGGGGGGAGGTAATTCACCCCTCCACTTT. Its translation: CASRWGGGNSPLHF. The chain combines TRBV19 with TRBJ1-6, with D maybe TRBD1 (5 bases). This CDR3 is built from 14 residues. The V end lost 6 bases, the J end lost 6 bases, and 12 bases lay between the germline ends. Germline loops: CDR1 LNHDA, CDR2 SQIVND (reference sequence).

The gene calls are TRBV29-1 and TRBJ2-1, with 7 bases aligning to TRBD2. Trimming cost V 0 bases and J 4 bases; bases outside gene matches: 3. Per the germline V gene, CDR1 is SQVTM and CDR2 is ANQGSEA. CDR3 length: 14 residues. The DNA for the CDR3 is TGCAGCGTTGAAGACCGGGGGGTTTACAATGAGCAGTTCTTC. Its translation is CSVEDRGVYNEQFF.

Turning to this clone: An end of the junction does not agree with germline; a read error may underlie this. The J gene is TRBJ2-2, the V gene TRBV19, with 8 bases that match TRBD2. The CDR3 runs to 16 residues. Germline CDR1 reads LNHDA; CDR2 reads SQIVND (reference sequence). The chain's CDR3 is CASTIIGAGGTGELFF. The CDR3 DNA is TGTGCCAGTACTATAATTGGGGCGGGGGGCACCGGGGAGCTGTTTTTT.

The rearrangement joins TRBV11-2 to TRBJ2-5; TRBD1 agrees at 7 bases. After removal of 4 bases from V and 5 bases from J, the junction contained 4 bases not matched to a gene. The CDR3 extends over 13 amino acids. The germline V gene encodes CDR1 SGHAT and CDR2 FQNNGV. The DNA for the CDR3 is TGTGCCAGCAGCTACCCAGGGGGTGAGACCCAGTACTTC. It codes for CASSYPGGETQYF.

The rearrangement uses TRBV24-1 and TRBJ2-3; D unclear. The germline V gene encodes CDR1 KGHDR and CDR2 SFDVKD. V was trimmed by 2 bases and J by 4 bases, leaving 9 bases between them. The CDR3 loop spans 14 amino acids. The CDR3, as DNA: TGTGCCACCAGTGATTCTTGGCAGGCAGATACGCAGTATTTT. Translation gives CATSDSWQADTQYF.

This rearrangement joins TRBV19 to TRBJ2-2; D possibly corresponds to TRBD1 (5 bases). Between the trimmed V and J ends, which lost 7 bases and 4 bases, there was a span of 16 bases. CDR3 length: 15 residues. CDR1 LNHDA and CDR2 SQIVND come from the germline V gene (reference sequence). The CDR3 DNA follows: TGTGCCAGTACTAACGTGGGGCCAGTCACCGGGGAGCTGTTTTTT. Translated: CASTNVGPVTGELFF.

The J gene is TRBJ1-1, the V gene TRBV19; possible D gene TRBD1, 6 bases. The germline V gene encodes CDR1 LNHDA and CDR2 SQIVND (reference sequence). Trimming cost V 3 bases and J 6 bases, with 14 bases left between them. This CDR3 has 14 residues. The CDR3 reads CASSITVDSSEAFF. DNA for the CDR3: TGTGCCAGTAGTATTACTGTGGACAGCTCTGAAGCTTTCTTT.

This clone was counted a few times. This rearrangement joins TRBV6-2 or TRBV6-3 to TRBJ2-7, with TRBD2 as a possible D gene (5 bases). V was trimmed by 5 bases and J by 9 bases, leaving 20 bases between them. From germline, CDR1 is MNHEY and CDR2 SVGEGT. The CDR3 has 14 amino acids. The CDR3 coding sequence is TGTGCCAGCAGTCCCACCAGGACTGCCCACGGGCAGTACTTC. Translation: CASSPTRTAHGQYF.

The rearrangement uses TRBV5-1 and TRBJ2-1, with 10 bases that match TRBD1. CDR3 length equals 16 residues. With 0 bases clipped from V and 6 bases from J, the junction kept 6 bases outside the gene matches. Per germline, CDR1 SGHRS and CDR2 YFSETQ. The CDR3 reads CASSLGLGQGPNEQFF. CDR3 DNA: TGCGCCAGCAGCTTGGGTTTGGGACAGGGGCCCAATGAGCAGTTCTTC.

The genes are TRBV5-5 and TRBJ2-7; a possible D gene is TRBD2 (5 bases). The CDR3 runs 14 residues. Germline CDR1 reads SGHKS; CDR2 reads YYEKEE (reference sequence). Between the trimmed V and J ends, which lost 2 bases and 5 bases, there was a span of 14 bases. The CDR3 reads CASSFLGEINEQYF. In nucleotides, the CDR3 is TGTGCCAGCAGCTTTTTGGGAGAGATCAACGAGCAGTACTTC.

The chain has TRBV6-2 or TRBV6-3 and TRBJ2-3; 7 bases match TRBD1. In germline, CDR1 is MNHEY, CDR2 SVGEGT. The trim removed 6 bases at V and 4 bases at J, leaving 4 bases unmatched. CDR3 length: 13 amino acids. CDR3 DNA: TGTGCCAGCAGCTGGGACAGAGCAGATACGCAGTATTTT. This encodes CASSWDRADTQYF.